The rows below give T cell receptor beta chains drawn from one sample of a study of T-cell reconstitution after alpha-beta-depleted transplantation in children. MiXCR was run by TCRdb on the PCR reads, yielding one entry per CDR3 protein. The data contain about 500,000 distinct CDR3 sequences, roughly 10% of them seen just once; the ten biggest clones take up 11% to 15%. Sequenced here: PBMCs, mostly from graft donor cells, sampled 180 days after TCRalphabeta/CD19-depleted stem cell transplant. All receptors come from a female patient aged 2-10 years who had a stem cell transplant for aplastic anemia, so the T cells may come from the graft donor. CDR3s include the opening cysteine and the closing phenylalanine or tryptophan. The order of the fields is CDR3 length, V gene, J gene, CDR3 protein.

14,TRBV11-3,TRBJ2-4,CASSTRGSGNIQYF
15,TRBV9,TRBJ1-1,CASSVIQGGNTEAFF
15,TRBV4-3,TRBJ2-4,CASSRGGMTVNIQYF
19,TRBV9,TRBJ2-2,CASSSRRLASGTNTGELFF
15,TRBV15,TRBJ2-7,CATSRDKGLSYEQYF
15,TRBV10-3,TRBJ2-1,CAISESAGVYNEQFF
12,TRBV20-1,TRBJ2-5,CSGKQGRETQYF
13,TRBV6-6,TRBJ2-3,CASSPRDRDTQYF
15,TRBV6-5,TRBJ2-7,CASSYSRLRDYEQYF
15,TRBV7-2,TRBJ2-3,CASSRGQFSTDTQYF
19,TRBV15,TRBJ2-1,CATSTQGLAGFSSYNEQFF
15,TRBV20-1,TRBJ2-7,CSARVPGAGTYEQYF
15,TRBV20-1,TRBJ1-1,CSARERGVLGTEAFF
16,TRBV12-3/TRBV12-4,TRBJ2-7,CASSPRGDFDRYEQYF
15,TRBV6-5,TRBJ1-5,CASSYEAGPNQPQHF
13,TRBV27,TRBJ2-7,CASSYRGRYEQYF
17,TRBV10-3,TRBJ2-7,CAISESTRTAFPYEQYF
18,TRBV6-2/TRBV6-3,TRBJ2-1,CASSYISRGPSSDNEQFF
16,TRBV28,TRBJ1-6,CASSSRIGTGYSPLHF
17,TRBV7-3,TRBJ2-1,CASSLESSGSSGGEQFF
18,TRBV5-5,TRBJ2-1,CASSWEGLAGASYNEQFF
15,TRBV5-1,TRBJ2-7,CASSRTGTASYEQYF
15,TRBV20-1,TRBJ2-7,CSARDLGEGPNEQYF
12,TRBV20-1,TRBJ1-1,CSAKDRNTESFF
14,TRBV20-1,TRBJ2-7,CSSLSPGAVYEQYF
16,TRBV20-1,TRBJ1-5,CSAQGQGYSSNQPQHF
15,TRBV30,TRBJ2-7,CAWSSPGAFSYEQYF
16,TRBV18,TRBJ2-1,CASSPLLAGAGGEQFF
17,TRBV18,TRBJ1-3,CASSPGLTTHSGNTIYF
15,TRBV5-1,TRBJ1-1,CASSLAGRSNTEAFF
14,TRBV5-4,TRBJ1-2,CASSTGHANYGYTF
13,TRBV29-1,TRBJ2-2,CSVFGAGTGELFF
15,TRBV6-1,TRBJ1-5,CASHRGSPRGKPQHF
15,TRBV9,TRBJ2-2,CASSREGENTGELFF
14,TRBV7-2,TRBJ1-3,CASSLSLTGNTIYF
19,TRBV4-3,TRBJ2-1,CASSQDSGRLPLSYNEQFF
11,TRBV24-1,TRBJ1-1,CATSPNTEAFF
15,TRBV20-1,TRBJ1-5,CCARATGPSNQPQHF
14,TRBV19,TRBJ2-3,CASSRLAGGPTQYF
14,TRBV7-2,TRBJ1-1,CASSVQGVGSEAFF
13,TRBV7-2,TRBJ2-7,CASSLGMAGEQYF
13,TRBV20-1,TRBJ2-1,CSARDRPYNEQFF
13,TRBV25-1,TRBJ1-2,CASSDGSVYGYTF
16,TRBV12-3/TRBV12-4,TRBJ2-7,CASSFGGGAGTPEQYF
16,TRBV7-2,TRBJ2-1,CASSGRTGQGFNEQFF
14,TRBV30,TRBJ2-2,CAWSSQGYSGELFF
15,TRBV12-5,TRBJ2-4,CASGSDRGPKNIQYF
14,TRBV6-5,TRBJ1-2,CASSFRGVGYGYTF
11,TRBV10-3,TRBJ2-7,CATAGAAEQYF
12,TRBV29-1,TRBJ1-2,CSVAGQLYGYTF
14,TRBV3-1,TRBJ2-1,CASSQDSSGSIQFF
17,TRBV6-1,TRBJ1-5,CASSESLWGNSNQPQHF
12,TRBV15,TRBJ2-1,CATSIRENEQFF
12,TRBV5-4,TRBJ2-5,CASSLQQEPQYF
11,TRBV20-1,TRBJ2-7,CSAGDSYEQYF